The present T cell receptor (beta chain) was sequenced within a study of shared clonotypes between healthy human individuals. Sequenced by immunoSEQ multiplex PCR; TCRdb stores in-frame clones only, minus some. The table includes approximately 720,000 clones, 72% detected once. Donors comprised healthy HIV-negative adults lacking recent acute infections or vaccinations. CD45RA-negative memory and CD45RA+ naive subsets were split from the CD4+ cells. This clone was found a few times. The target antigen is unknown. The same CDR3 arises from other DNA sequences in this sample as well. The CDR3 spans 13 residues. V shed 2 bases and J shed 0 bases, with 5 bases lying between them. Germline CDR1 MNHNY, CDR2 SVGAGI (reference sequence). Study observations and caveats: Among donors, sharing of clonotypes was expected to be affected by sequencing depth. Non-shared clonotypes had lower generation probabilities than clonotypes shared by all four sorted-subset donors.

The sample taken for sequencing was memory CD4+ T cells sorted from blood. Subset given: CD45RA-negative fraction. The TCR comes from a woman aged 25 to 39 in good health. The V call is TRBV6-6, the J call TRBJ2-7; D is ambiguous. CDR3 nucleotides: TGTGCCAGCAGTTACGGCACCTCCTACGAGCAGTACTTC. Translation gives CASSYGTSYEQYF.